Listed below are T cell receptor beta chains from one sample, sequenced in a study of cytomegalovirus exposure and HLA in healthy donors. The table came from immunoSEQ multiplex PCR; TCRdb's copy has only in-frame clones and leaves some out. The sample contains roughly 330,000 clones, about nine tenths of which appear only once. Sequencing was performed on PBMCs. Receptors originate from a woman aged 25 to 39 in good health and CMV-seropositive. Both conserved end residues are part of each CDR3. Each record gives: D gene, J gene, V gene, CDR3 length, CDR3 protein. D genes are given only for firm matches.

>NA|TRBJ2-3|TRBV5-4|16
CASSLSGGGVTDTQYF
>NA|TRBJ2-5|TRBV2|16
CASSPSSGAKVETQYF
>NA|TRBJ1-2|TRBV28|13
CASISRDYYGYTF
>TRBD1|TRBJ1-5|TRBV28|15
CASSSPDRAAQPQHF
>NA|TRBJ1-3|TRBV7-2|14
CASSLAGAGNTIYF
>NA|TRBJ2-2|TRBV19|15
CASLFSGSNTGELFF
>NA|TRBJ1-5|TRBV6-5|15
CASSRFEGGNQPQHF
>NA|TRBJ2-5|TRBV7-8|15
CASSPKEGLVETQYF
>TRBD1|TRBJ2-7|TRBV7-9|15
CASSGAGTGFNEQYF
>NA|TRBJ2-3|TRBV6-5|13
CASRYGGIDTQYF
>NA|TRBJ2-5|TRBV27|12
CASSDTALTQYF
>NA|TRBJ2-2|TRBV6-1|16
CASSEVGGGNTGELFF
>NA|TRBJ1-2|TRBV5-1|14
CASSLALGKVGYTF
>NA|TRBJ2-7|TRBV6-5|14
CASSSTRSSYEQYF
>NA|TRBJ1-5|TRBV6-6|14
CASRRQQESQPQHF
>NA|TRBJ1-4|TRBV4-2|15
CASSQEGMANEKLFF
>NA|TRBJ2-4|TRBV29-1|12
CSVREAKNIQYF
>NA|TRBJ1-5|TRBV6-1|14
CASSGRDNYQPQHF
>NA|TRBJ1-5|TRBV15|14
CATSRVRGAQPQHF
>TRBD2|TRBJ2-7|TRBV28|15
CASSSTSGRASEQYF
>TRBD2|TRBJ2-7|TRBV7-6|14
CASSLGDYDYEQYF
>NA|TRBJ1-1|TRBV29-1|13
CSVARDMNTEAFF
>NA|TRBJ2-1|TRBV7-6|15
CASIPKWGSYNEQFF
>NA|TRBJ1-1|TRBV21-1|14
CASSRDRRNTEAFF